The 14 T cell receptor beta chains presented below share a single source sample, sequenced in a study of vaccination effects on CD4 cells after COVID-19. Within the ViraFEST assay, antigen-specific CD4+ T cells underwent expansion with viral peptide pools prior to sequencing. Isolation of CD4+ T cells took place after 10 days of culture. Antigen specificity for these receptors is unknown. TCRdb's copy holds only in-frame clones and misses some; the assay was immunoSEQ multiplex PCR. In the table there are about 54,000 clones, around 75% of which are singletons. Sample: CD4+ T cells from PBMCs cultured with HCoV-229E spike peptides, taken before COVID-19 vaccination. The receptors were gathered from a human donor who received a COVID-19 vaccine.

The V call is TRBV5-5, the J call TRBJ2-4; the D gene is possibly TRBD1 (6 bases). V was pared by 0 bases and J by 2 bases, with 18 bases between. The length of the CDR3 is 18 residues. Looked up from germline, CDR1 is SGHKS and CDR2 is YYEKEE (reference sequence). The chain's CDR3 is CASSLAETGAKSKNIQYF. The CDR3 DNA is TGTGCCAGCAGCTTGGCGGAGACAGGAGCCAAATCCAAAAACATTCAGTACTTC.

The chain is built from TRBV19 and TRBJ2-3; D gene unclear. Germline assignment: CDR1 LNHDA and CDR2 SQIVND (reference sequence). The CDR3 length is 14 residues. The V gene lost 3 bases and the J gene lost 2 bases, with 9 bases spanning the gap. CDR3 DNA sequence: TGTGCCAGTAGTATCCGCCGGACCACAGATACGCAGTATTTT. Encoded protein: CASSIRRTTDTQYF.

The rearrangement uses TRBV5-1 and TRBJ1-1; unclear D gene. Germline V gives CDR1 SGHRS, CDR2 YFSETQ. The CDR3 is 15 amino acids. The V end lost 0 bases, the J end lost 5 bases, and 14 bases lay between the germline ends. CDR3 protein: CASSLDSGVGTEAFF. The CDR3, as DNA: TGCGCCAGCAGCTTGGATAGTGGGGTAGGGACTGAAGCTTTCTTT.

This clone was counted a few times. The rearrangement links TRBV7-3 to TRBJ1-1, with D perhaps TRBD1 (6 bases). The V and J ends lost 2 bases and 1 base respectively, with 17 bases between them. The CDR3 has 17 residues. CDR1 is SGHTA and CDR2 is FQGTGA in the germline V gene. CDR3 sequence reads: CASSLRGPGSGNTEAFF. The CDR3, as DNA: TGTGCCAGCAGCTTACGGGGGCCGGGTAGTGGGAACACTGAAGCTTTCTTT.

The chain recombines TRBV6-5 with TRBJ1-2; the D is unclear. V lost 5 bases, J lost 4 bases, and 17 bases lay in between. The CDR3 loop spans 15 amino acids. Germline loops: CDR1 MNHEY, CDR2 SVGAGI. The CDR3 loop reads CASSPEPGSVYGYTF. In DNA, the CDR3 is TGTGCCAGCAGTCCCGAACCGGGCTCCGTCTATGGCTACACCTTC.

The chain is built from TRBV20-1 and TRBJ1-2, with D possibly TRBD1 on 6 matching bases. Trimming removed 3 bases at V and 3 bases at J, with 14 bases between. The CDR3 sequence is 14 residues long. CDR1 is DFQATT and CDR2 is SNEGSKA in the germline V gene (reference sequence). The CDR3 nucleotides are TGCAGTGCTAGTGTCGGTTACAGGGACTATGGCTACACCTTC. Translation: CSASVGYRDYGYTF.

The chain recombines TRBV6-1 with TRBJ1-1; no reliable D call. The CDR3 sequence is 13 residues long. The germline V gene has CDR1 MNHNS and CDR2 SASEGT. V shed 3 bases and J shed 4 bases, with 9 bases lying between them. CDR3 DNA sequence: TGTGCCAGCAGTGATCTGCGTTCCACTGAAGCTTTCTTT. It is translated as CASSDLRSTEAFF.

In DNA, the CDR3 is TGTGCCAGCAATCTCTCAGGGGGTAGCACAGATACGCAGTATTTT. Translating gives CASNLSGGSTDTQYF. The chain is built from TRBV2 and TRBJ2-3; TRBD1 matches at 7 bases. CDR3 length equals 15 residues. Losses at the gene ends were 7 bases for V and 0 bases for J; bases not matched to a gene: 7. Germline values: CDR1 SNHLY, CDR2 FYNNEI.

The V call is TRBV6-4, the J call TRBJ1-6; D is possibly TRBD1 (6 bases). The CDR3 totals 13 residues. CDR1 is MRHNA and CDR2 is SNTAGT in the germline V gene. Trimming shortened V by 8 bases and J by 5 bases, and 10 bases separated the two germline ends. The CDR3 protein is CASSDSDNSPLHF. CDR3 bases: TGTGCCAGCTCGGACAGTGATAATTCACCCCTCCACTTT.

This chain uses TRBV6-2 or TRBV6-3 with TRBJ2-1; D tentatively fits TRBD1 or TRBD2 (5 bases each). V gave up 0 bases and J gave up 7 bases, with 10 bases separating them. CDR1 is MNHEY and CDR2 is SVGEGT in the germline V gene. The CDR3 loop spans 14 amino acids. CDR3 nucleotide sequence: TGTGCCAGCAGTTACTCCCATGGGGGAAATGAGCAGTTCTTC. Amino acid sequence: CASSYSHGGNEQFF.

This clone has only one observation. The CDR3 is CASSQDFGQPQHF. DNA for the CDR3: TGCGCCAGCAGCCAAGATTTCGGACAGCCCCAGCATTTT. The chain carries TRBV4-3 and TRBJ1-5; D gene uncertain. The CDR3 loop spans 13 amino acids. V dropped 0 bases and J dropped 7 bases, with 7 bases sitting between them. Germline V CDR1 and CDR2: LGHNA, YSLEER.

This clone was seen a single time. This rearrangement joins TRBV5-4 to TRBJ1-2; D not resolved. Germline CDR1 and CDR2: SGHNT and YYREEE (reference sequence). The ends were cut back, 3 bases at V and 2 bases at J, with 8 bases in the middle. The CDR3 is made up of 13 amino acids. CDR3 protein: CASSYRGNYGYTF. The CDR3 bases are TGTGCCAGCAGCTACAGAGGGAACTATGGCTACACCTTC.

V gene TRBV28 combines with J gene TRBJ2-3, with TRBD1 matching 11 bases. The junction had 6 bases not matched to a gene; V was cut back by 6 bases and J by 4 bases. CDR3 length: 15 residues. Germline V lookup: CDR1 MDHEN, CDR2 SYDVKM. CDR3 loop: CASSRRDRGADTQYF. The CDR3 bases are TGTGCCAGCAGCCGCCGGGACAGGGGGGCAGATACGCAGTATTTT. The whole variable domain, filled in from reference TRBV28 and TRBJ2-3, reads DVKVTQSSRYLVKRTGEKVFLECVQDMDHENMFWYRQDPGLGLRLIYFSYDVKMKEKGDIPEGYSVSREKKERFSLILESASTNQTSMYLCASSRRDRGADTQYFGPGTRLTVL.

CDR3 protein: CASSLTGGGTDTQYF. CDR3 in DNA: TGTGCCAGCTCACTCACAGGGGGAGGCACAGATACGCAGTATTTT. This rearrangement joins TRBV18 to TRBJ2-3, with 8 nucleotides matching TRBD1. Germline V gene data show CDR1 as KGHSH and CDR2 as LQKENI. V shed 4 bases, J shed 1 base, and the junction held 4 bases outside the gene matches. The CDR3 spans 15 residues.